The 23 T cell receptor beta chains below come from one sample, sequenced in a study of blood T cell repertoires in COVID-19. The data were produced by immunoSEQ multiplex PCR, yet TCRdb's version contains in-frame clones alone and is incomplete. The sample lists some 250,000 clones, over 80% occurring once. Sequenced material: peripheral blood. The receptors derive from a man aged 25-45 years who had recovered from COVID-19.

The rearrangement uses TRBV19 and TRBJ1-5; TRBD1 aligns across 8 bases. Per the germline V gene, CDR1 is LNHDA and CDR2 is SQIVND (reference sequence). The ends lost 4 bases at V and 6 bases at J; junction bases unmatched: 5. The CDR3 contains 14 residues. The CDR3 DNA sequence: TGTGCCAGTAGTAAGGACAGGGTGGGTCAGCCCCAGCATTTT. Translation: CASSKDRVGQPQHF.

The chain uses TRBV5-1 and TRBJ1-2; 11 bases are shared with TRBD1. Trimming cost V 4 bases and J 6 bases; bases outside gene matches: 2. The CDR3 loop spans 13 amino acids. CDR1 and CDR2 (germline): SGHRS, YFSETQ. The CDR3 spells CASSGQGANGYTF. The CDR3 DNA follows: TGCGCCAGCAGCGGACAGGGGGCGAATGGCTACACCTTC. Full variable domain (remainder filled in from reference TRBV5-1 and TRBJ1-2): KAGVTQTPRYLIKTRGQQVTLSCSPISGHRSVSWYQQTPGQGLQFLFEYFSETQRNKGNFPGRFSGRQFSNSRSEMNVSTLELGDSALYLCASSGQGANGYTFGSGTRLTVV.

The V and J genes are TRBV5-6 and TRBJ2-1, with 8 bases aligning to TRBD2. Germline lookup yields CDR1 SGHDT and CDR2 YYEEEE. The V and J ends lost 4 bases and 3 bases, in that order; junction bases with no gene match: 3. This CDR3 region has 14 residues. CDR3 in DNA: TGTGCCAGCAGCACTAGCGGTTTCTACAATGAGCAGTTCTTC. Translated, it gives CASSTSGFYNEQFF.

The rearrangement joins TRBV5-1 to TRBJ2-1, with 7 bases that match TRBD1. The germline gives CDR1 SGHRS, CDR2 YFSETQ. V lost 0 bases to trimming and J lost 10 bases; unmatched junction nucleotides: 7. This CDR3 region has 14 residues. In DNA form, the CDR3 reads TGCGCCAGCAGCTTGGAGGACAGGAGAGGGGAGCAGTTCTTC. This gives the protein CASSLEDRRGEQFF.

This chain links TRBV6-5 with TRBJ1-1; 7 positions agree with TRBD1. J was trimmed by 3 bases and V by 0 bases; bases with no gene match: 4. Germline CDR1 MNHEY, CDR2 SVGAGI. The CDR3 has 15 amino acids. The chain's CDR3 is CASSYSAGGDTEAFF. Here the CDR3 DNA reads TGTGCCAGCAGTTACTCCGCAGGGGGTGACACTGAAGCTTTCTTT.

The V and J genes are TRBV6-5 and TRBJ2-1; 8 nucleotides line up with TRBD2. In germline, CDR1 is MNHEY, CDR2 SVGAGI. J was trimmed by 5 bases and V by 4 bases; bases with no gene match: 10. The CDR3 has 16 residues. The DNA of the CDR3 is TGTGCCAGCAGTTCGCCCGCGGGGGGTGTTCACAATGAGCAGTTCTTC. This encodes CASSSPAGGVHNEQFF.

The chain has TRBV6-5 and TRBJ2-7; TRBD2 might be the D (7 bases). Looked up from germline, CDR1 is MNHEY and CDR2 is SVGAGI. The CDR3 covers 14 residues. Trimming took off 10 bases at V and 2 bases at J, with 18 bases between the two ends. The CDR3 loop reads CATQPRGAAYEQYV. Written as DNA, the CDR3 is TGTGCCACACAACCCCGGGGGGCAGCCTACGAGCAGTACGTC.

This chain links TRBV7-9 with TRBJ2-3; 8 bases are shared with TRBD2. The V gene's germline CDR1 is SEHNR and CDR2 FQNEAQ (reference sequence). V gave up 1 base and J gave up 1 base; unmatched junction bases: 7. CDR3 length: 17 residues. The CDR3, as DNA: TGTGCCAGCAGCTTAGTTCCGGGACTAGGGGGCACAGATACGCAGTATTTT. This codes for CASSLVPGLGGTDTQYF.

The chain has TRBV5-6 and TRBJ1-2; D unclear. The CDR3 contains 15 residues. V dropped 4 bases and J dropped 1 base, with 14 bases sitting between them. Per the germline V gene, CDR1 is SGHDT and CDR2 is YYEEEE. CDR3: CASSRREASNYGYTF. CDR3 coding DNA: TGTGCCAGCAGCCGCCGCGAGGCCAGTAACTATGGCTACACCTTC.

The gene calls are TRBV9 and TRBJ1-1; a weak D match, TRBD1 (6 bases). Germline CDR1 reads SGDLS; CDR2 reads YYNGEE. Trimming stripped 4 bases from V and 5 bases from J, with 12 bases between. The CDR3 runs 13 residues. CDR3 bases: TGTGCCAGCAGCTCCACAGGGTTAACTGAAGCTTTCTTT. This translates into CASSSTGLTEAFF.

The V and J genes are TRBV7-8 and TRBJ1-2, with 7 positions matching TRBD1. The CDR3 length is 13 residues. V was clipped by 5 bases and J by 6 bases; unmatched bases: 6. Germline V lookup: CDR1 SGHVS, CDR2 FQNEAQ. The CDR3 loop reads CASSTRTGHGYTF. In DNA form, the CDR3 reads TGTGCCAGCAGCACCCGGACAGGCCATGGCTACACCTTC. The full variable domain, with the rest looked up from reference TRBV7-8 and TRBJ1-2, is GAGVSQSPRYKVAKRGQDVALRCDPISGHVSLFWYQQALGQGPEFLTYFQNEAQLDKSGLPSDRFFAERPEGSVSTLKIQRTQQEDSAVYLCASSTRTGHGYTFGSGTRLTVV.

This chain links TRBV6-1 with TRBJ2-7, with 9 positions matching TRBD2. The CDR3 runs 14 residues. CDR1 is MNHNS and CDR2 is SASEGT in the germline V gene. With V trimmed by 5 bases and J by 5 bases, 7 bases remained unmatched. CDR3 residues: CASSRAGGNHEQYF. CDR3 bases: TGTGCCAGCAGTAGGGCGGGGGGGAACCACGAGCAGTACTTC.

This chain joins TRBV21-1 and TRBJ1-6; TRBD1 reflects the table's D call only, with no check against the DNA. TRBV21-1 is classified as a pseudogene. The CDR3 runs 17 residues. The CDR3 region has the DNA TGTGCCAGCAGCAAAGCCTTTCAGGACAGCTACCGGTCACCCCTCCACTTT. It codes for CASSKAFQDSYRSPLHF.

A single count supports this clone. The genes are TRBV13 and TRBJ1-3; D remains ambiguous. Trimming removed 1 base at V and 2 bases at J, with 12 bases between. CDR1 and CDR2 from the germline V gene are PRHDT and FYEKMQ (reference sequence). This CDR3 contains 16 residues. The DNA of the CDR3 is TGTGCCAGCAGCTTAGTCCCTAAAACCCCTGGAAACACCATATATTTT. Protein sequence: CASSLVPKTPGNTIYF.

The rearrangement links TRBV24-1 to TRBJ2-1, with TRBD2 as a possible D gene (6 bases). CDR3 length: 15 amino acids. CDR1 is KGHDR and CDR2 is SFDVKD in the germline V gene. V was trimmed by 3 bases and J by 6 bases, leaving 14 bases between them. CDR3 in amino acids: CATSDTRDSGNEQFF. The CDR3, as DNA: TGTGCCACCAGTGATACCCGGGACTCCGGCAATGAGCAGTTCTTC.

Concerning this clone itself: Germline and junction disagree at one end, which may indicate a read error. The chain links TRBV19 to TRBJ1-1; 8 bases are shared with TRBD1. From germline, CDR1 is LNHDA and CDR2 SQIVND (reference sequence). CDR3 length equals 14 residues. This CDR3 is CASSSWTGNSEAFF. CDR3 sequence (DNA): TGTGCCAGTAGTTCATGGACAGGGAACTCTGAAGCTTTCTTT.

The chain employs TRBV28 and TRBJ2-2, with 13 bases fitting TRBD2. Germline V CDR1 and CDR2: MDHEN, SYDVKM. The CDR3 consists of 16 residues. V shed 4 bases and J 6 bases; nucleotides not matched to a gene: 5. The CDR3 sequence: CASSSLGTSGAGELFF. For the CDR3, the DNA is TGTGCCAGCAGTTCCCTCGGGACTAGCGGGGCCGGGGAGCTGTTTTTT.

In this sample, this clone turned up many times. CDR3 sequence: CASNQGSYTEAFF. The CDR3 DNA sequence: TGTGCCAGCAATCAGGGGAGTTACACTGAAGCTTTCTTT. The chain uses TRBV2 and TRBJ1-1; possible D gene TRBD1, 6 bases. V lost 7 bases and J lost 3, with 12 bases in between. Per germline, CDR1 SNHLY and CDR2 FYNNEI. This CDR3 region has 13 residues.

This sequence joins TRBV5-1 and TRBJ1-1, with 8 bases matching TRBD1. Losses at the gene ends were 4 bases for V and 2 bases for J; bases not matched to a gene: 7. Germline CDR1 and CDR2: SGHRS and YFSETQ. The CDR3 covers 15 residues. In DNA form, the CDR3 reads TGCGCCAGCAGCCAGGAGACAGGGGCCAACACTGAAGCTTTCTTT. As protein: CASSQETGANTEAFF.

The rearrangement links TRBV6-5 to TRBJ1-1, with TRBD1 matching over 8 bases. Trimming took 6 bases from V and 3 from J; bases not matched to a gene: 3. The CDR3 is 13 amino acids. Germline assignment: CDR1 MNHEY and CDR2 SVGAGI. CDR3 in amino acids: CASSWTGHTEAFF. CDR3 nucleotide sequence: TGTGCCAGCAGCTGGACAGGGCACACTGAAGCTTTCTTT.

The V gene is TRBV11-2, the J gene TRBJ2-3; 9 nucleotides line up with TRBD2. CDR3 length: 15 residues. Germline CDR1 reads SGHAT; CDR2 reads FQNNGV. V dropped 3 bases and J dropped 2; count of bases not matched to a gene: 3. The CDR3 nucleotides are TGTGCCAGCAGCTTCGGGACTAGCACCACAGATACGCAGTATTTT. Translation: CASSFGTSTTDTQYF.

The V and J genes are TRBV6-2 or TRBV6-3 and TRBJ2-1, with 8 nucleotides matching TRBD2. The germline V gene encodes CDR1 MNHEY and CDR2 SVGEGT. The CDR3 loop spans 16 amino acids. Germline trimming cut 6 bases from V and 4 bases from J; bases unmatched to any gene: 11. CDR3 bases: TGTGCCAGCAGCCTGGACCTACGGGGGGGGTACAATGAGCAGTTCTTC. This encodes CASSLDLRGGYNEQFF.

The V and J genes are TRBV28 and TRBJ1-3; TRBD1 might be the D (5 bases). The CDR3 sequence is 16 residues long. V lost 1 base to trimming and J lost 4 bases, with 14 bases between them. Germline V lookup: CDR1 MDHEN, CDR2 SYDVKM. This CDR3 is CASSLFIGGAGNTIYF. For the CDR3, the DNA is TGTGCCAGCAGTTTATTTATCGGGGGTGCAGGAAACACCATATATTTT.